This passage covers 30 T cell receptor beta chains from one sample sequenced in a study of patients and donors after allogeneic stem cell transplantation. Using its own MiXCR run on the RT-PCR reads, TCRdb lists one record per CDR3 protein. Of some 880,000 distinct CDR3 sequences in the sample, about 20% were seen once. Specimen: blood, either unsorted or a sorted T cell fraction (not recorded which). Source of these receptors: a human donor who was either an allogeneic HSCT recipient or a stem cell or donor lymphocyte infusion donor (not recorded which). It is not recorded whose cells these are; they may come from a transplant donor.

This clonotype was seen just once. The chain employs TRBV5-1 and TRBJ1-2, with a weak D call TRBD1 (5 bases). CDR1 is SGHRS and CDR2 is YFSETQ in the germline V gene. This CDR3 comprises 12 residues. Trimming took 0 bases from V and 11 from J, leaving 11 bases between them. The CDR3 nucleotides are TGCGCCAGCAGCTTGGGCTGGGGCGAATACACCTTC. It translates to CASSLGWGEYTF.

The V gene is TRBV18, the J gene TRBJ1-5; a weak D match, TRBD1 (6 bases). The V gene's germline CDR1 is KGHSH and CDR2 LQKENI. Between the trimmed V and J ends, which lost 3 bases and 1 base, there was a span of 25 bases. The CDR3 is made up of 20 amino acids. The CDR3 loop reads CASSPKGPGGEGHSNQPQHF. The CDR3 nucleotides read TGTGCCAGCTCACCTAAAGGTCCCGGGGGCGAAGGTCACAGCAATCAGCCCCAGCATTTT.

The chain links TRBV4-1 to TRBJ2-7, with D possibly being TRBD2 (5 bases). Trimming cost V 5 bases and J 0 bases, with 11 bases left between them. CDR1 is MGHRA, CDR2 YSYEKL, per germline. This CDR3 is 14 amino acids long. CDR3 coding DNA: TGCGCCAGCAGCAATACTGACTACTCCTACGAGCAGTACTTC. The encoded protein is CASSNTDYSYEQYF.

The chain joins TRBV12-3 or TRBV12-4 to TRBJ1-2; no clear D gene. This CDR3 is built from 11 residues. V was shortened by 6 bases and J by 8 bases, with 10 bases between the two germline ends. The DNA of the CDR3 is TGTGCCAGCAGGACCCTCCTCGGCTACACCTTC. Encoded protein: CASRTLLGYTF.

This chain links TRBV4-1 with TRBJ2-5; 9 nucleotides match TRBD1. This CDR3 is 16 amino acids long. V lost 0 bases to trimming and J lost 1 base; unmatched junction nucleotides: 3. Germline CDR1 and CDR2: MGHRA and YSYEKL. The CDR3 region has the DNA TGCGCCAGCAGCCAAGACGGGACAGGGATCCAAGAGACCCAGTACTTC. Amino acid sequence: CASSQDGTGIQETQYF.

There are a few counts of this clonotype. V is TRBV20-1 and J is TRBJ2-7, with a weak D call TRBD1 (6 bases). Germline CDR1 DFQATT, CDR2 SNEGSKA (reference sequence). The V gene lost 1 base and the J gene lost 2 bases, with 12 bases spanning the gap. This CDR3 is built from 14 residues. The CDR3 loop reads CSARAQGRTYEQYF. The CDR3 bases are TGCAGTGCTAGAGCCCAGGGGCGAACCTACGAGCAGTACTTC.

This chain joins TRBV9 and TRBJ1-1, with D possibly being TRBD1 (5 bases). Germline V CDR1 and CDR2: SGDLS, YYNGEE. The CDR3 runs 14 residues. Trimming cost V 3 bases and J 9 bases, with 18 bases left between them. CDR3 protein: CASSAYPGAQKAFF. CDR3 coding DNA: TGTGCCAGCAGCGCGTACCCCGGGGCCCAAAAAGCTTTCTTT.

The chain has TRBV20-1 and TRBJ2-7; 7 bases match TRBD1. From germline, CDR1 is DFQATT and CDR2 SNEGSKA (reference sequence). The CDR3 covers 15 residues. The ends lost 6 bases at V and 2 bases at J; junction bases unmatched: 13. The CDR3 protein is CSAEDPGTATYEQYF. In DNA, the CDR3 is TGCAGTGCCGAAGACCCCGGGACAGCGACCTACGAGCAGTACTTC.

A few counts support this clonotype. The rearrangement joins TRBV5-1 to TRBJ2-7; TRBD1 matches 9 bases. This CDR3 comprises 13 residues. The trim removed 7 bases at V and 6 bases at J, leaving 8 bases unmatched. Germline values: CDR1 SGHRS, CDR2 YFSETQ. This CDR3 is CASSRTGVAEQYF. The DNA of the CDR3 is TGCGCCAGCTCCAGGACAGGGGTAGCCGAGCAGTACTTC. The whole variable domain, filled in from reference TRBV5-1 and TRBJ2-7, reads KAGVTQTPRYLIKTRGQQVTLSCSPISGHRSVSWYQQTPGQGLQFLFEYFSETQRNKGNFPGRFSGRQFSNSRSEMNVSTLELGDSALYLCASSRTGVAEQYFGPGTRLTVT.

This clonotype has only one observation. This sequence joins TRBV15 and TRBJ2-3, with D uncertain. Trimming shortened V by 3 bases and J by 2 bases, and 15 bases separated the two germline ends. The CDR3 is made up of 16 amino acids. Germline lookup yields CDR1 LNHNV and CDR2 YYDKDF (reference sequence). CDR3 residues: CATSSVVRRFTDTQYF. CDR3 nucleotides: TGTGCCACCAGCAGCGTTGTCCGGCGTTTCACAGATACGCAGTATTTT.

This clonotype has ten or more counts. The V and J genes are TRBV29-1 and TRBJ2-2; no clear D. Trimming pared 5 bases from V and 4 bases from J, leaving 8 bases between. CDR1 SQVTM and CDR2 ANQGSEA come from the germline V gene. The CDR3 sequence is 12 residues long. The CDR3 coding sequence is TGCAGCGTTTTCTCCCGCACCGGGGAGCTGTTTTTT. This encodes CSVFSRTGELFF.

The DNA of the CDR3 is TGTGCCAGCAGTTTATCGCCCCAAGTCGATGAGCAGTTCTTC. Translated: CASSLSPQVDEQFF. The chain employs TRBV27 and TRBJ2-1; D not certain. This CDR3 comprises 14 residues. Trimming shortened V by 0 bases and J by 8 bases, and 11 bases separated the two germline ends. CDR1 and CDR2 from the germline V gene are MNHEY and SMNVEV (reference sequence).

The chain joins TRBV11-2 to TRBJ2-7, with D perhaps matching TRBD2 (5 bases). Per the germline V gene, CDR1 is SGHAT and CDR2 is FQNNGV. Trimming stripped 1 base from V and 4 bases from J, with 11 bases between. The CDR3 consists of 14 residues. CDR3 in amino acids: CASSLGTLQYEQYF. The CDR3 DNA follows: TGTGCCAGCAGCTTAGGGACTCTTCAGTACGAGCAGTACTTC. Filled out from reference TRBV11-2 and TRBJ2-7, the complete variable domain reads EAGVAQSPRYKIIEKRQSVAFWCNPISGHATLYWYQQILGQGPKLLIQFQNNGVVDDSQLPKDRFSAERLKGVDSTLKIQPAKLEDSAVYLCASSLGTLQYEQYFGPGTRLTVT.

This clonotype showed up just a few times. The chain couples TRBV7-9 to TRBJ2-7; 8 bases fit TRBD1. The CDR3 consists of 14 residues. CDR1 is SEHNR, CDR2 FQNEAQ, per germline (reference sequence). Germline trimming cut 5 bases from V and 3 bases from J; bases unmatched to any gene: 6. This CDR3 is CASSPRDRHYEQYF. The CDR3 nucleotides are TGTGCCAGCAGCCCCAGGGACAGGCACTACGAGCAGTACTTC.

As DNA, the CDR3 is TGTGCCATCAGTGCTCGGACAGGACCGAACACTGAAGCTTTCTTT. This encodes CAISARTGPNTEAFF. The chain couples TRBV10-3 to TRBJ1-1; 7 bases match TRBD1. Germline assignment: CDR1 ENHRY and CDR2 SYGVKD. J lost 1 base, V lost 4 bases, and 6 bases had no gene match. The CDR3 is made up of 15 amino acids.

The rearrangement uses TRBV5-8 and TRBJ2-3; D may correspond to TRBD1 or TRBD2 (5 bases each). V lost 6 bases, J lost 2 bases, and 16 bases lay in between. CDR3 length: 15 residues. Germline CDR1 and CDR2: SGHTS and YDEGEE. CDR3 sequence reads: CASTLRGKPTDTQYF. CDR3 sequence (DNA): TGTGCCAGCACCCTGAGGGGAAAGCCCACAGATACGCAGTATTTT.

This clonotype occurred a few times. The V call is TRBV9, the J call TRBJ1-1, with D possibly being TRBD1 (5 bases). Germline V gives CDR1 SGDLS, CDR2 YYNGEE. Trimming pared 0 bases from V and 6 bases from J, leaving 9 bases between. The CDR3 loop spans 13 amino acids. The DNA for the CDR3 is TGTGCCAGCAGCGTAGTAGGGACGGCTGAAGCTTTCTTT. Its protein product is CASSVVGTAEAFF.

The rearrangement links TRBV5-1 to TRBJ2-3, with D perhaps matching TRBD2 (6 bases). In germline, CDR1 is SGHRS, CDR2 YFSETQ. The length of the CDR3 is 12 residues. The V end lost 6 bases, the J end lost 4 bases, and 9 bases lay between the germline ends. CDR3 DNA sequence: TGCGCCAGCAAACCGGGGGCAGATACGCAGTATTTT. It is translated as CASKPGADTQYF.

CDR3 bases: TGTGCCAGCTCATCTAGGGACAGGCCGCCCCAGCCCCAGCATTTT. Translated, it gives CASSSRDRPPQPQHF. The chain couples TRBV18 to TRBJ1-5, with 8 nucleotides matching TRBD1. Losses at the gene ends were 5 bases for V and 7 bases for J; bases not matched to a gene: 10. Germline lookup yields CDR1 KGHSH and CDR2 LQKENI. The CDR3 length is 15 residues.

This clonotype has only a few counts. The genes are TRBV12-3 or TRBV12-4 and TRBJ1-2, with a possible D match to TRBD1 (5 bases). The CDR3 spans 16 residues. V lost 4 bases, J lost 4 bases, and 19 bases lay in between. CDR3 nucleotides: TGTGCCAGCAGTTCCGGGACGGCAGCTGGAGGCTATGGCTACACCTTC. Protein: CASSSGTAAGGYGYTF.

The sample holds a few counts of this clonotype. This chain links TRBV12-3 or TRBV12-4 with TRBJ1-1; 9 nucleotides match TRBD1. V gave up 3 bases and J gave up 4 bases; unmatched junction bases: 12. CDR3 length: 17 residues. In DNA, the CDR3 is TGTGCCAGCAGTTTCCCCATTGGGGACAGGGCTAGCACTGAAGCTTTCTTT. Encoded protein: CASSFPIGDRASTEAFF.

This clonotype was counted between two and nine times. The rearrangement uses TRBV29-1 and TRBJ2-7; possibly TRBD1 for D (5 bases). The V gene lost 2 bases and the J gene lost 1 base, with 12 bases spanning the gap. CDR3 length: 14 residues. The germline V gene encodes CDR1 SQVTM and CDR2 ANQGSEA. The DNA for the CDR3 is TGCAGCGTTGAACAGGGCCACCCATCCTACGAGCAGTACTTC. Translating gives CSVEQGHPSYEQYF.

This sequence joins TRBV6-2 or TRBV6-3 and TRBJ2-3; possible D gene TRBD2, 5 bases. CDR1 MNHEY and CDR2 SVGEGT come from the germline V gene. Trimming cost V 2 bases and J 4 bases, with 16 bases left between them. There are 16 residues in the CDR3. CDR3 in DNA: TGTGCCAGCAGTTACCAACTAGTTCCCCCCGCAGATACGCAGTATTTT. This gives the protein CASSYQLVPPADTQYF.

This chain connects TRBV12-3 or TRBV12-4 to TRBJ1-4, with 7 bases identical to TRBD1. CDR3 length: 15 amino acids. The J segment lost 8 bases and the V segment lost 5 bases, leaving 11 bases of the junction unmatched. DNA for the CDR3: TGTGCCAGCAGTCAGAACAGGGGCGCAGGGGAAAAACTGTTTTTT. As protein: CASSQNRGAGEKLFF.

The chain carries TRBV30 and TRBJ2-7; D might be TRBD1 (5 bases). Trimming cost V 3 bases and J 3 bases, with 12 bases left between them. Germline-derived CDR1 and CDR2 are GTSNPN and SVGIG (reference sequence). The CDR3 runs to 13 residues. The CDR3 DNA sequence: TGTGCCTGGAGCACAGGCAGGGACTACGAGCAGTACTTC. It specifies CAWSTGRDYEQYF.

In its sample, this clonotype was seen a few times. CDR3 bases: TGCAGTGCGCAGGGGTCCCCCCTTAGGAATAGCAATCAGCCCCAGCATTTT. Protein sequence: CSAQGSPLRNSNQPQHF. This chain uses TRBV20-1 with TRBJ1-5, with a tentative D call TRBD1 (6 bases). The CDR3 is made up of 17 amino acids. From germline, CDR1 is DFQATT and CDR2 SNEGSKA (reference sequence). Trimming cost V 6 bases and J 0 bases, with 21 bases left between them.

This clonotype has a count of ten or more. The chain couples TRBV10-3 to TRBJ2-7; 10 bases are a match to TRBD2. CDR1 ENHRY and CDR2 SYGVKD come from the germline V gene. There are 16 residues in the CDR3. V was clipped by 5 bases and J by 4 bases; unmatched bases: 11. Written as DNA, the CDR3 is TGTGCCATCAGTAAAGCAACGCTAGCGGGGGCTTACGAGCAGTACTTC. Its protein is CAISKATLAGAYEQYF.

This rearrangement joins TRBV3-1 to TRBJ2-2; TRBD2 matches 13 bases. The J segment lost 7 bases and the V segment lost 4 bases, leaving 6 bases of the junction unmatched. The germline V gene has CDR1 LGHDT and CDR2 YNNKEL (reference sequence). This CDR3 region has 16 residues. The CDR3 coding sequence is TGTGCCAGCAGCCCGGGACTAGCGGGGATGGACGGGGAGCTGTTTTTT. It encodes CASSPGLAGMDGELFF.

This clonotype showed up many times. The chain uses TRBV12-3 or TRBV12-4 and TRBJ2-1, with 7 bases aligning to TRBD1. The ends lost 6 bases at V and 16 bases at J; junction bases unmatched: 6. CDR3 length: 10 residues. CDR3 amino acids: CASRRQGIFF. The CDR3, as DNA: TGTGCCAGCAGGCGACAGGGTATTTTCTTC.

This chain links TRBV20-1 with TRBJ1-2; a weak D match, TRBD1 (5 bases). Trimming pared 5 bases from V and 8 bases from J, leaving 18 bases between. Looked up from germline, CDR1 is DFQATT and CDR2 is SNEGSKA (reference sequence). This CDR3 contains 13 residues. The CDR3 nucleotides read TGCAGTGCTGGCGGGACGTGGCTAGGCGGCTACACCTTC. It encodes CSAGGTWLGGYTF.